One sample yielded the 23 T cell receptor beta chains listed below, sequenced in a study of OX40 agonist ivuxolimab in advanced cancers. The repertoire was sequenced with immunoSEQ multiplex PCR; TCRdb's copy has only in-frame clones and lacks some. The table lists over 30,000 clones, approximately 82% of them singletons. The material sequenced was CD4+ or CD8+ T cells sorted from blood, taken in a trial of the OX40 agonist ivuxolimab. These receptors were taken from an adult with an advanced solid tumor such as melanoma, head and neck, liver or kidney cancer.

Only a few counts were recorded for this clone. CDR3 residues: CASSLARTYEQYF. The CDR3 bases are TGTGCCAGCAGCTTAGCGCGGACATACGAGCAGTACTTC. The rearrangement uses TRBV7-2 and TRBJ2-7, with D maybe TRBD1 (5 bases). The V gene lost 0 bases and the J gene lost 4 bases, with 7 bases spanning the gap. CDR3 length: 13 amino acids. Germline-derived CDR1 and CDR2 are SGHTA and FQGNSA.

The V call is TRBV11-3, the J call TRBJ2-1, with TRBD2 matching 12 bases. Germline V gene lookup returns CDR1 SGHNT and CDR2 YENEEA. The trim removed 5 bases at V and 0 bases at J, leaving 2 bases unmatched. The CDR3 sequence is 16 residues long. The CDR3 nucleotides are TGTGCCAGCAGCCCGACTAGCGGGAGCTCCTACAATGAGCAGTTCTTC. It is translated as CASSPTSGSSYNEQFF. The variable domain in full, with the rest retrieved from reference TRBV11-3 and TRBJ2-1, is EAGVVQSPRYKIIEKKQPVAFWCNPISGHNTLYWYLQNLGQGPELLIRYENEEAVDDSQLPKDRFSAERLKGVDSTLKIQPAELGDSAVYLCASSPTSGSSYNEQFFGPGTRLTVL.

This chain uses TRBV30 with TRBJ2-7, with D perhaps being TRBD1 or TRBD2 (6 bases each). The CDR3 spans 14 residues. V was clipped by 3 bases and J by 5 bases, with 17 bases between them. Germline V gene sequence: CDR1 GTSNPN, CDR2 SVGIG (reference sequence). Here the CDR3 DNA reads TGTGCCTGGAGGGGGGGCACAGGGTTTCACGAGCAGTACTTC. This encodes CAWRGGTGFHEQYF.

Remarks on this clone: The sample holds other DNA sequences that translate to the same CDR3. The chain recombines TRBV19 with TRBJ1-6; 7 nucleotides match TRBD1. The germline V gene encodes CDR1 LNHDA and CDR2 SQIVND (reference sequence). With V trimmed by 6 bases and J by 10 bases, 9 bases remained unmatched. This CDR3 comprises 14 residues. The CDR3 spells CASSPDRVGSPLHF. The DNA for the CDR3 is TGTGCCAGTAGCCCTGACAGGGTCGGATCACCCCTCCACTTT. Full variable domain (rest looked up from reference TRBV19 and TRBJ1-6): DGGITQSPKYLFRKEGQNVTLSCEQNLNHDAMYWYRQDPGQGLRLIYYSQIVNDFQKGDIAEGYSVSREKKESFPLTVTSAQKNPTAFYLCASSPDRVGSPLHFGNGTRLTVT.

The V call is TRBV7-9, the J call TRBJ2-7, with D unclear. V was cut by 1 base and J by 4 bases, with 11 bases left in between. Germline CDR1 SEHNR, CDR2 FQNEAQ (reference sequence). The CDR3 has 14 residues. For the CDR3, the DNA is TGTGCCAGCAGCTTAGAAGGCAGTAAATACGAGCAGTACTTC. It yields the protein CASSLEGSKYEQYF. The full variable domain, with the rest looked up from reference TRBV7-9 and TRBJ2-7, is DTGVSQNPRHKITKRGQNVTFRCDPISEHNRLYWYRQTLGQGPEFLTYFQNEAQLEKSRLLSDRFSAERPKGSFSTLEIQRTEQGDSAMYLCASSLEGSKYEQYFGPGTRLTVT.

V is TRBV9 and J is TRBJ1-3; D unresolved. V lost 0 bases and J lost 0, with 10 bases in between. Germline loops: CDR1 SGDLS, CDR2 YYNGEE. This CDR3 is built from 16 residues. The CDR3: CASSVEARTSGNTIYF. The DNA of the CDR3 is TGTGCCAGCAGCGTAGAGGCCCGAACCTCTGGAAACACCATATATTTT.

The CDR3 sequence: CATRRRGQGNTEAFF. Written as DNA, the CDR3 is TGTGCCACCCGACGGAGGGGACAGGGCAACACTGAAGCTTTCTTT. V is TRBV6-5 and J is TRBJ1-1, with 9 positions matching TRBD1. Trimming removed 10 bases from V and 2 bases from J; junction bases left unmatched: 11. The CDR3 has 15 amino acids. CDR1 and CDR2 from the germline V gene are MNHEY and SVGAGI.

V is TRBV7-2 and J is TRBJ2-3; D unclear. V lost 3 bases and J 0 bases, leaving 1 base between the germline ends. Per germline, CDR1 SGHTA and CDR2 FQGNSA. The CDR3 is made up of 12 amino acids. In nucleotides, the CDR3 is TGTGCCAGCAGCTTTAGCACAGATACGCAGTATTTT. Its translation is CASSFSTDTQYF.

The V call is TRBV4-3, the J call TRBJ2-3, with D unclear. The CDR3 is 14 amino acids. CDR1 is LGHNA, CDR2 YSLEER, per germline. V lost 0 bases and J 9 bases, leaving 13 bases between the germline ends. The CDR3 coding sequence is TGCGCCAGCAGCCAAGATCGATGGCAGGTCACGCAGTATTTT. Protein: CASSQDRWQVTQYF.

For this clone: The same CDR3 arises from other DNA sequences in this sample as well. This sequence joins TRBV10-2 and TRBJ2-3; no clear D. Trimming stripped 5 bases from V and 1 base from J, with 4 bases between. The CDR3 length is 12 residues. Looked up from germline, CDR1 is WSHSY and CDR2 is SAAADI. The CDR3 sequence: CASSLRTDTQYF. CDR3 coding DNA: TGCGCCAGCAGTCTTCGCACAGATACGCAGTATTTT.

The rearrangement links TRBV23-1 to TRBJ2-1, with D possibly being TRBD2 (6 bases). TRBV23-1 belongs to the ORF category, with a function that is uncertain. The CDR3 consists of 16 residues. V was pared by 6 bases and J by 7 bases, with 22 bases between. The chain's CDR3 is CASSPVGAGRGNEQFF. CDR3 bases: TGCGCCAGCAGCCCGGTAGGGGCGGGGAGAGGGAATGAGCAGTTCTTC.

The chain recombines TRBV2 with TRBJ2-5; TRBD1 agrees at 7 bases. V shed 7 bases and J 1 base; nucleotides not matched to a gene: 6. Germline lookup yields CDR1 SNHLY and CDR2 FYNNEI. CDR3 size: 14 residues. The CDR3 here is CASTEDRVQETQYF. CDR3 in DNA: TGTGCCAGCACCGAAGACAGGGTCCAAGAGACCCAGTACTTC.

V usage is TRBV6-6 and J usage is TRBJ2-1; D is unclear. CDR1 and CDR2 (germline): MNHNY, SVGAGI (reference sequence). The CDR3 totals 15 residues. V was cut by 5 bases and J by 3 bases, with 14 bases left in between. For the CDR3, the DNA is TGTGCCAGCAGTCTCCGTGGTAGCAACTACAATGAGCAGTTCTTC. It codes for CASSLRGSNYNEQFF.

This sequence joins TRBV7-2 and TRBJ1-2, with 7 bases lining up with TRBD1. Germline V gives CDR1 SGHTA, CDR2 FQGNSA. Trimming removed 1 base from V and 3 bases from J; junction bases left unmatched: 14. The CDR3 sequence is 18 residues long. CDR3 region: CASSLEWWKDRSYYGYTF. CDR3 bases: TGTGCCAGCAGCTTAGAGTGGTGGAAGGACAGGTCTTACTATGGCTACACCTTC.

The rearrangement uses TRBV6-5 and TRBJ2-5; 8 nucleotides line up with TRBD1. V lost 0 bases to trimming and J lost 12 bases; unmatched junction nucleotides: 6. From germline, CDR1 is MNHEY and CDR2 SVGAGI. There are 13 residues in the CDR3. The CDR3 DNA reads TGTGCCAGCAGTTACTCGAGTGACAGGGGAAAGTACTTC. This translates into CASSYSSDRGKYF.

The sample holds a few counts of this clone. This chain uses TRBV7-2 with TRBJ2-1, with a tentative D call TRBD2 (6 bases). V lost 1 base and J lost 5, with 18 bases in between. The CDR3 is 17 amino acids. The germline V gene has CDR1 SGHTA and CDR2 FQGNSA. This CDR3 is CASSLGPYGGSHNEQFF. Here the CDR3 DNA reads TGTGCCAGCAGCTTAGGGCCCTATGGAGGGAGCCACAATGAGCAGTTCTTC.

The CDR3 DNA reads as TGTGCCAGCAGCTTAGGACTTGGCGGTGGGGCCCAGTACTTC. It is translated as CASSLGLGGGAQYF. The V and J genes are TRBV7-2 and TRBJ2-5, with D hard to call. The CDR3 length is 14 residues. Germline V gene sequence: CDR1 SGHTA, CDR2 FQGNSA. Between the trimmed V and J ends, which lost 1 base and 9 bases, there was a span of 15 bases.

CDR3 amino acids: CASSVQGRNTEAFF. As DNA, the CDR3 is TGTGCCAGTAGTGTACAGGGCCGGAACACTGAAGCTTTCTTT. This sequence joins TRBV19 and TRBJ1-1; D might be TRBD1 (6 bases). V was shortened by 5 bases and J by 1 base, with 11 bases between the two germline ends. The CDR3 sequence is 14 residues long. Per germline, CDR1 LNHDA and CDR2 SQIVND (reference sequence).

V usage is TRBV20-1 and J usage is TRBJ1-2; D not resolved. CDR1 is DFQATT, CDR2 SNEGSKA, per germline (reference sequence). This CDR3 is built from 11 residues. V lost 0 bases to trimming and J lost 12 bases, with 11 bases between them. Here the CDR3 reads CSAREVWRHTF. CDR3 DNA: TGCAGTGCTAGAGAAGTCTGGAGACACACCTTC.

This chain uses TRBV14 with TRBJ2-3; D is unclear. The V gene lost 4 bases and the J gene lost 7 bases, with 6 bases spanning the gap. The length of the CDR3 is 11 residues. Germline V gene sequence: CDR1 SGHDN, CDR2 FVKESK. DNA for the CDR3: TGTGCCAGCAGCCTACGATATACGCAGTATTTT. Translation gives CASSLRYTQYF.

This chain links TRBV20-1 with TRBJ2-7; no definite D call. The CDR3 runs 11 residues. With 5 bases removed from V and 6 bases from J, the gap between germline ends came to 11 bases. Germline V gives CDR1 DFQATT, CDR2 SNEGSKA (reference sequence). This chain's CDR3 is CSAPTDTEQYF. As DNA, the CDR3 is TGCAGTGCTCCAACCGACACCGAGCAGTACTTC.

The chain employs TRBV19 and TRBJ1-2; a weak D match, TRBD1 (6 bases). Germline loops: CDR1 LNHDA, CDR2 SQIVND (reference sequence). Trimming stripped 1 base from V and 2 bases from J, with 8 bases between. The CDR3 has 14 amino acids. Written as DNA, the CDR3 is TGTGCCAGTAGTATAGTCGGACAGAACTATGGCTACACCTTC. It encodes CASSIVGQNYGYTF.

The J gene is TRBJ2-3, the V gene TRBV10-3; no reliable D call. Trimming left V 2 bases short and J 11 bases short, with 17 bases between. Germline values: CDR1 ENHRY, CDR2 SYGVKD. The CDR3 covers 14 residues. For the CDR3, the DNA is TGTGCCATCAGTGAGCCCCGGATGGGCCTTTTGCAGTATTTT. Encoded protein: CAISEPRMGLLQYF.